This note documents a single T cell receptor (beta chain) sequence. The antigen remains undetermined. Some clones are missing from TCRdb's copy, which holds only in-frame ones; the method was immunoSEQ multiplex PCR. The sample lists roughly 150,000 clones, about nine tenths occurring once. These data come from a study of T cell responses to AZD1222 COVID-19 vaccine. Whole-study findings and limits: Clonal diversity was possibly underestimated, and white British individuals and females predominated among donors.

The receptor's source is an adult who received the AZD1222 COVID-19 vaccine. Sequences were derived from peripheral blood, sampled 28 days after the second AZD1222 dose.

CDR3 in amino acids: CASDLDSGGHSTDTQYF. The CDR3 nucleotides read TGTGCCAGCGATCTCGATAGCGGGGGCCATAGCACAGATACGCAGTATTTT. The chain couples TRBV7-2 to TRBJ2-3, with 9 bases fitting TRBD2. There are 17 residues in the CDR3. Germline-derived CDR1 and CDR2 are SGHTA and FQGNSA. Trimming cost V 8 bases and J 0 bases; bases outside gene matches: 12.